The present T cell receptor (beta chain) was sequenced within a study of blood T cell repertoires in COVID-19. Study at large: The United States, Italy and Spain provided the acute and convalescent COVID-19 samples. PBMCs, B-cell-depleted T cells, or T cells were the source of the cDNA or gDNA that made up the material.

TCRdb's copy holds only in-frame clones and misses some; the assay was immunoSEQ multiplex PCR. The sample holds approximately 150,000 clones, about nine tenths seen once. Material: peripheral blood. This receptor was taken from a human donor in a cohort sampled during active COVID-19.

As DNA, the CDR3 is TGTGCCAGCAGTTACCATGAGTCCCAAAACTATGGCTACACCTTC. Protein sequence: CASSYHESQNYGYTF. The chain has TRBV6-5 and TRBJ1-2; the D is unclear. The ends were cut back, 2 bases at V and 2 bases at J, with 12 bases in the middle. This CDR3 is 15 amino acids long. The germline V gene encodes CDR1 MNHEY and CDR2 SVGAGI.